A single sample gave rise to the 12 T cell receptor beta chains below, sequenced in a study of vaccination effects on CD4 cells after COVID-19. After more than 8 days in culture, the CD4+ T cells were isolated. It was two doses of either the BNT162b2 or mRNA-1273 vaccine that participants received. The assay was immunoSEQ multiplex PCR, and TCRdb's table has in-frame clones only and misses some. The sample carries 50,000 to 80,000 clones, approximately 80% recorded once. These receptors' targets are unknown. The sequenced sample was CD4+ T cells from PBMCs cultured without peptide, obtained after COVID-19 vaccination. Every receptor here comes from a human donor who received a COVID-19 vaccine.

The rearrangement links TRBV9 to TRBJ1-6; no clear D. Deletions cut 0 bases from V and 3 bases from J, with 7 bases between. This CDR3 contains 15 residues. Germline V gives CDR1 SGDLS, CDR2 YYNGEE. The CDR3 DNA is TGTGCCAGCAGCGTAGAAGATTACTATAATTCACCCCTCCACTTT. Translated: CASSVEDYYNSPLHF.

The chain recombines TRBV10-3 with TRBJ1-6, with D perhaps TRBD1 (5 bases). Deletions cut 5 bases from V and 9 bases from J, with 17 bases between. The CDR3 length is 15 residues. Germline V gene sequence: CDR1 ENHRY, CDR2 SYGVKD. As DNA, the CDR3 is TGTGCCATCAGTTCCGGGACGGAAATCGGTTCACCCCTCCACTTT. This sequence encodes CAISSGTEIGSPLHF.

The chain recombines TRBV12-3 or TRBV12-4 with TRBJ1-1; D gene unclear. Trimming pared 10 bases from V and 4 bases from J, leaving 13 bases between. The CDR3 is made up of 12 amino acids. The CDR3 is CATSDRGTEAFF. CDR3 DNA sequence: TGTGCCACCTCCGATCGGGGCACTGAAGCTTTCTTT.

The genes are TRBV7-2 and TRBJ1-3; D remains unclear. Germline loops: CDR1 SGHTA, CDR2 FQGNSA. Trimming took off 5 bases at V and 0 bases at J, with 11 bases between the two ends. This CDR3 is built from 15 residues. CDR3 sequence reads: CASSPPPSSGNTIYF. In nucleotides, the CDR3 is TGTGCCAGCAGCCCCCCTCCGAGCTCTGGAAACACCATATATTTT. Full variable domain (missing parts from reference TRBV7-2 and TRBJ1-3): GAGVSQSPSNKVTEKGKDVELRCDPISGHTALYWYRQSLGQGLEFLIYFQGNSAPDKSGLPSDRFSAERTGGSVSTLTIQRTQQEDSAVYLCASSPPPSSGNTIYFGEGSWLTVV.

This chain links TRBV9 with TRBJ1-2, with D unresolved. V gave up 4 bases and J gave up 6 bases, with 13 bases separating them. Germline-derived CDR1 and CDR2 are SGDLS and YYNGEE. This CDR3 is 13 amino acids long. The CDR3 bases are TGTGCCAGCAGCCGAGGACGGCAAGATGGCTACACCTTC. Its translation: CASSRGRQDGYTF.

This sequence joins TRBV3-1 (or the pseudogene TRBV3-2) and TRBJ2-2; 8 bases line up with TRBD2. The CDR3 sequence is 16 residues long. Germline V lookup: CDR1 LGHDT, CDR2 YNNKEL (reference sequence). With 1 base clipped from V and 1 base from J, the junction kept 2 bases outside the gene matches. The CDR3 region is CASSQGRGGNTGELFF. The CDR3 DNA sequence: TGTGCCAGCAGCCAAGGTCGGGGGGGGAACACCGGGGAGCTGTTTTTT.

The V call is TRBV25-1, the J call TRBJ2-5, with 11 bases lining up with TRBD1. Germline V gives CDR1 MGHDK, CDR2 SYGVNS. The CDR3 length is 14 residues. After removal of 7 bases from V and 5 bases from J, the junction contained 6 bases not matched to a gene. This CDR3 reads CASTGQGAGETQYF. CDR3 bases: TGTGCCAGCACTGGACAGGGGGCTGGGGAGACCCAGTACTTC.

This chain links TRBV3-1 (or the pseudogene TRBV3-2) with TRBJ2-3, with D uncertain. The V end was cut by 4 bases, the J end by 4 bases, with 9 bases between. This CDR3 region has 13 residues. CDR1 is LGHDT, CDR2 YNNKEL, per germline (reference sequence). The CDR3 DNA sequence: TGTGCCAGCAGCCGAATTTCAGCAGATACGCAGTATTTT. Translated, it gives CASSRISADTQYF.

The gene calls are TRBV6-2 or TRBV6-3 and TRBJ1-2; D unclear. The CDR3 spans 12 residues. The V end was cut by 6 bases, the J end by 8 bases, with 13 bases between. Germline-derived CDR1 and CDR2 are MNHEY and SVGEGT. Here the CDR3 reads CASSLREAGYTF. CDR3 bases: TGTGCCAGCAGCCTCCGGGAGGCGGGCTACACCTTC.

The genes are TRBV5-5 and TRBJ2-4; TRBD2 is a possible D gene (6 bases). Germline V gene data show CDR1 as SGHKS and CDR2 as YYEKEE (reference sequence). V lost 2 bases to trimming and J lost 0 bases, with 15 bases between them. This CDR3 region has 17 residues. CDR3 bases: TGTGCCAGCAGCTTAGGACGGGAGACCCTAGCCAAAAACATTCAGTACTTC. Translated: CASSLGRETLAKNIQYF.

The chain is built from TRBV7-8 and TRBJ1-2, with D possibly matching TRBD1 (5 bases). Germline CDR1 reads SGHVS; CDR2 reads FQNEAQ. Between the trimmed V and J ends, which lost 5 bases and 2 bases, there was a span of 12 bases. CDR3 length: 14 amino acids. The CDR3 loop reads CASSPGPGNYGYTF. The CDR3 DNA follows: TGTGCCAGCAGCCCGGGACCGGGAAACTATGGCTACACCTTC.

This CDR3 is CASSDPNQPQHF. In DNA, the CDR3 is TGTGCCAGCAGTGACCCCAATCAGCCCCAGCATTTT. The rearrangement uses TRBV2 and TRBJ1-5, with unresolved D. The germline V gene has CDR1 SNHLY and CDR2 FYNNEI. The length of the CDR3 is 12 residues. The V end was cut by 3 bases, the J end by 3 bases, with 3 bases between.